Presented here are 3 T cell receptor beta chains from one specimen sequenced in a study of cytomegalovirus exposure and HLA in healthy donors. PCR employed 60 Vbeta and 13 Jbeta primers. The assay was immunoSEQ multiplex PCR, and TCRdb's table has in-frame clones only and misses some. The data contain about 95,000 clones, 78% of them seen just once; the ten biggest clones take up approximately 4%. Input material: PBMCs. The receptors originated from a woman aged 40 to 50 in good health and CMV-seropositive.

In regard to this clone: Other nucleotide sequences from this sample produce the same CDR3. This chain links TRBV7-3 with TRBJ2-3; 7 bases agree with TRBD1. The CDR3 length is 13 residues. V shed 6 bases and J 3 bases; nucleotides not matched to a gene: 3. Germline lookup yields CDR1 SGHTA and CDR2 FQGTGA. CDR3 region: CASSLTGTDTQYF. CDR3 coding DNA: TGTGCCAGCAGTTTGACAGGGACAGATACGCAGTATTTT.

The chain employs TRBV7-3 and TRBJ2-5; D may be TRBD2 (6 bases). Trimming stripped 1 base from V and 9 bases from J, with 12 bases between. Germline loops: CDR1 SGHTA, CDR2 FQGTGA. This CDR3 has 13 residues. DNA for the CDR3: TGTGCCAGCAGCTTAATCGGGAGTGGGCCCCAGTACTTC. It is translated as CASSLIGSGPQYF. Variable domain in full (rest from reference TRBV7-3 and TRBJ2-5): GAGVSQTPSNKVTEKGKYVELRCDPISGHTALYWYRQSLGQGPEFLIYFQGTGAADDSGLPNDRFFAVRPEGSVSTLKIQRTERGDSAVYLCASSLIGSGPQYFGPGTRLLVL.

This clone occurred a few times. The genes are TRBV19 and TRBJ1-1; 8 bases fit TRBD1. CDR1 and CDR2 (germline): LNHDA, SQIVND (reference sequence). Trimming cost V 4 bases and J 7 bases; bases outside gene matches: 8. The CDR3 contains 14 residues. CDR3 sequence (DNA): TGTGCCAGTAGTACCACGACAGGGGCCAGTGAAGCTTTCTTT. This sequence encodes CASSTTTGASEAFF.